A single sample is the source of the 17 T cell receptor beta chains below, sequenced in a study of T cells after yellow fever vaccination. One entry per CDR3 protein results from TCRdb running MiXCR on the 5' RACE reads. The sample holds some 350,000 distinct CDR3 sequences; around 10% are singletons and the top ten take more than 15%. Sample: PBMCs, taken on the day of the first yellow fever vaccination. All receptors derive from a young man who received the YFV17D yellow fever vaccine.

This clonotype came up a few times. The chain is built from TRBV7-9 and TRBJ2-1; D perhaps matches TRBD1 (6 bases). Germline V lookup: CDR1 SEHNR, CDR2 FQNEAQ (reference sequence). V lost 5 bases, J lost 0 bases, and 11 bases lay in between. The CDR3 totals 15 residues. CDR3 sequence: CASSHQGSSYNEQFF. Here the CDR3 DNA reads TGTGCCAGCAGCCACCAGGGGAGCTCCTACAATGAGCAGTTCTTC.

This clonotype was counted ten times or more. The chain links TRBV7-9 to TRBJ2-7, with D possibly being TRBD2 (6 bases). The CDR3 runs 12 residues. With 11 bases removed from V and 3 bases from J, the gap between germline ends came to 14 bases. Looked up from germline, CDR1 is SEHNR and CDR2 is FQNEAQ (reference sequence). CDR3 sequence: CASGQGGYEQYF. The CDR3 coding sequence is TGTGCCTCAGGGCAGGGAGGCTACGAGCAGTACTTC.

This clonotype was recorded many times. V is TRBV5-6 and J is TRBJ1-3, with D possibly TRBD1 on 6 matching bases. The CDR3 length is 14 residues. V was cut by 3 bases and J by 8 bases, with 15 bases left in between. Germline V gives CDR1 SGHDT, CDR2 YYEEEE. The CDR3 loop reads CASSSGQGIDTIYF. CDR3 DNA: TGTGCCAGCAGCTCCGGTCAGGGGATTGACACCATATATTTT.

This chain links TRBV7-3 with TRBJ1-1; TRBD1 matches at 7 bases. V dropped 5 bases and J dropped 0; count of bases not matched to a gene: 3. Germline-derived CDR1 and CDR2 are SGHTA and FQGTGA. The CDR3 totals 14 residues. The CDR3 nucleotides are TGTGCCAGCAGCCAACAGGGGTTGAACACTGAAGCTTTCTTT. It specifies CASSQQGLNTEAFF. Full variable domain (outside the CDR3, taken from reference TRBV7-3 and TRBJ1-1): GAGVSQTPSNKVTEKGKYVELRCDPISGHTALYWYRQSLGQGPEFLIYFQGTGAADDSGLPNDRFFAVRPEGSVSTLKIQRTERGDSAVYLCASSQQGLNTEAFFGQGTRLTVV.

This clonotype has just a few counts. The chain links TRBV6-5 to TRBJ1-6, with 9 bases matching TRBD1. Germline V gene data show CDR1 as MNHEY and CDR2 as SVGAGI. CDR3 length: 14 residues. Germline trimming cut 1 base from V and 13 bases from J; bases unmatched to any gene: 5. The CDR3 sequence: CASSYYRGQGPLHF. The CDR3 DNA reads TGTGCCAGCAGTTACTACAGGGGGCAGGGGCCCCTCCACTTT.

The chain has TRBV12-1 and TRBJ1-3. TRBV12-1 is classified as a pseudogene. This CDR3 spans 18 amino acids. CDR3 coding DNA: TGTGCCAGCAGCGAGGTCGGTCCAGGGCACTTCTCTGGAAACACCATATATTTT. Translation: CASSEVGPGHFSGNTIYF.

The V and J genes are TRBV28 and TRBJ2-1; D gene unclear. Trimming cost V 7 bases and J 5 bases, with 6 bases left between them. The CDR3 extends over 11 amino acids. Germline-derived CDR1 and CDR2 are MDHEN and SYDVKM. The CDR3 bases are TGTGCCAGCACCCGAGACAATGAGCAGTTCTTC. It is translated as CASTRDNEQFF.

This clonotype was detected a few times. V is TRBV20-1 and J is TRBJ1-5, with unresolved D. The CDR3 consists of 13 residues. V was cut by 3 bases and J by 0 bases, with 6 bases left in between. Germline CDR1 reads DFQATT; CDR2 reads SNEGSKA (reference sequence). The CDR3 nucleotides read TGCAGTGCTAGCCTCAGTAGCAATCAGCCCCAGCATTTT. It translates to CSASLSSNQPQHF.

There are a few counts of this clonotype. CDR3 DNA sequence: TGTGCCAGCAGACTGGGACAGACTAACACTGAAGCTTTCTTT. Translating gives CASRLGQTNTEAFF. The chain carries TRBV28 and TRBJ1-1; 7 positions agree with TRBD1. CDR3 length: 14 amino acids. Germline CDR1 and CDR2: MDHEN and SYDVKM. The ends lost 6 bases at V and 2 bases at J; junction bases unmatched: 6.

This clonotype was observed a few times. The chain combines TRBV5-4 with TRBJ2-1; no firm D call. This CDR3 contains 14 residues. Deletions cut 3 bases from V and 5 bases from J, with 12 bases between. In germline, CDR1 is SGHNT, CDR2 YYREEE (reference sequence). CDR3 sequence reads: CASSSHSADNEQFF. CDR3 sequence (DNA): TGTGCCAGCAGCTCCCACTCAGCCGACAATGAGCAGTTCTTC. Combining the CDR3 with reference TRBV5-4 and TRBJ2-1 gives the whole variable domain ETGVTQSPTHLIKTRGQQVTLRCSSQSGHNTVSWYQQALGQGPQFIFQYYREEENGRGNFPPRFSGLQFPNYSSELNVNALELDDSALYLCASSSHSADNEQFFGPGTRLTVL.

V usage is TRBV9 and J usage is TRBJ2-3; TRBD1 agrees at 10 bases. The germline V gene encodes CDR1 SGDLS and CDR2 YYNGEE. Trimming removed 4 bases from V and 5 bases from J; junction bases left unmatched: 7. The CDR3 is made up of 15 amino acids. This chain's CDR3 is CASSPGTGVGDTQYF. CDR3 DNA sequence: TGTGCCAGCAGCCCCGGGACAGGGGTTGGAGATACGCAGTATTTT.

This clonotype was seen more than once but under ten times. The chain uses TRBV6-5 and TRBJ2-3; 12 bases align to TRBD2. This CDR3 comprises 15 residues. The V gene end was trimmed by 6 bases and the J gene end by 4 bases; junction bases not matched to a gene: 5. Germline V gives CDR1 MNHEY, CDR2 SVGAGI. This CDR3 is CASRPGTSGPDTQYF. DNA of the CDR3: TGTGCCAGCAGACCCGGGACTAGCGGGCCAGATACGCAGTATTTT.

The CDR3, as DNA: TGTGCCAGCATTTCCCAGGGTAACACCGGGGAGCTGTTTTTT. Protein product: CASISQGNTGELFF. This rearrangement joins TRBV12-3 or TRBV12-4 to TRBJ2-2; TRBD1 is a possible D gene (5 bases). V was cut by 7 bases and J by 2 bases, with 11 bases left in between. There are 14 residues in the CDR3.

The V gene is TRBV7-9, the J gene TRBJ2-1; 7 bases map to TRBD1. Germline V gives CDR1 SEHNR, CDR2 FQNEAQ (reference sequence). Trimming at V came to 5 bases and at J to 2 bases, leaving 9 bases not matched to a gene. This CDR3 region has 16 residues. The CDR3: CASSPSSGTAYNEQFF. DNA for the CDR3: TGTGCCAGCAGCCCCTCCTCCGGGACAGCCTACAATGAGCAGTTCTTC.

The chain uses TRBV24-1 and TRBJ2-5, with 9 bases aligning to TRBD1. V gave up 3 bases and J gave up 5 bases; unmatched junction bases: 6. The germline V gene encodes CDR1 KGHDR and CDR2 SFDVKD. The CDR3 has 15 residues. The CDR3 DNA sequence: TGTGCCACCAGTGATCCACAGGGGGCTGGGGAGACCCAGTACTTC. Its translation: CATSDPQGAGETQYF.

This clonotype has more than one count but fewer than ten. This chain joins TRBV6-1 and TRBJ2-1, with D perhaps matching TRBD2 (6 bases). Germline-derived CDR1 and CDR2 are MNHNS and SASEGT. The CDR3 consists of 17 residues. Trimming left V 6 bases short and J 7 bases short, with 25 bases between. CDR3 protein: CASRARHLGNRENEQFF. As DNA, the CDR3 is TGTGCCAGCAGGGCTAGACATTTAGGGAATCGGGAGAATGAGCAGTTCTTC.

The CDR3 sequence: CASSYVRLGTEAFF. CDR3 coding DNA: TGTGCCAGCAGTTACGTGCGGCTGGGGACTGAAGCTTTCTTT. The chain employs TRBV6-5 and TRBJ1-1; D unclear. From germline, CDR1 is MNHEY and CDR2 SVGAGI. This CDR3 has 14 amino acids. Trimming took off 2 bases at V and 5 bases at J, with 12 bases between the two ends.